Following are 9 T cell receptor beta chains from one sample sequenced in a study of T cell responses to AZD1222 COVID-19 vaccine (dated by TCRdb to the early 2020s). Library preparation was by the immunoSEQ multiplex PCR assay. TCRdb mirrors the immuneACCESS table, restricted to in-frame sequences. Some clones are absent from its copies; in checked studies, under half trace to an unresolved V gene, and the reason for the others is unknown. The sample table holds more than 95,000 clones, of which 70% to 90% were seen once. The top ten hold 2% to 3% of the sample. The time point label corresponds to: baseline before first vaccination. The sample was peripheral blood, taken on day 0 of AZD1222 vaccination. Every receptor here comes from an adult in good health.

V usage is TRBV6-2 or TRBV6-3 and J usage is TRBJ2-7; D may match TRBD1 or TRBD2 (5 bases each). The V end was cut by 2 bases, the J end by 5 bases, with 10 bases between. From germline, CDR1 is MNHEY and CDR2 SVGEGT. The length of the CDR3 is 13 residues. The CDR3 protein is CASSYPGRHEQYF. The CDR3 nucleotides are TGTGCCAGCAGTTACCCGGGGCGGCACGAGCAGTACTTC.

Comments on this clone: A read error may produce the germline difference seen at one junction end. This chain links TRBV11-2 with TRBJ2-7; the match to TRBD1 covers 9 bases. In germline, CDR1 is SGHAT, CDR2 FQNNGV. The CDR3 length is 15 residues. CDR3 sequence: CASSVDRGKTYEQYF. The CDR3 DNA follows: TGTGCCAGCAGCGTAGACAGGGGGAAGACCTACGAGCAGTACTTC. The whole variable domain, remainder taken from reference TRBV11-2 and TRBJ2-7, is EAGVAQSPRYKIIEKRQSVAFWCNPISGHATLYWYQQILGQGPKLLIQFQNNGVVDDSQLPKDRFSAERLKGVDSTLKIQPAKLEDSAVYLCASSVDRGKTYEQYFGPGTRLTVT.

The J gene is TRBJ2-3, the V gene TRBV29-1; 7 bases fit TRBD2. Germline V gene lookup returns CDR1 SQVTM and CDR2 ANQGSEA. With 6 bases clipped from V and 1 base from J, the junction kept 4 bases outside the gene matches. The CDR3 is 13 residues long. The CDR3 bases are TGCAGCGTCTCGAGCGGGGGCACAGATACGCAGTATTTT. Protein product: CSVSSGGTDTQYF.

This chain joins TRBV6-4 and TRBJ1-5; D is unclear. CDR1 and CDR2 (germline): MRHNA, SNTAGT. This CDR3 has 17 residues. Trimming shortened V by 7 bases and J by 0 bases, and 19 bases separated the two germline ends. This chain's CDR3 is CASTQVHKRYSNQPQHF. The CDR3 DNA is TGTGCCAGCACCCAAGTGCATAAAAGGTATAGCAATCAGCCCCAGCATTTT.

V usage is TRBV28 and J usage is TRBJ2-1; TRBD2 agrees at 12 bases. This CDR3 region has 14 residues. The V segment lost 4 bases and the J segment 10 bases; nucleotides outside the gene matches: 5. Germline-derived CDR1 and CDR2 are MDHEN and SYDVKM. Here the CDR3 reads CASSSRLAGEEQFF. The DNA of the CDR3 is TGTGCCAGCAGTTCCCGACTAGCGGGAGAAGAGCAGTTCTTC.

This clone was found once. Other DNA sequences within the sample encode an identical CDR3. The chain has TRBV5-6 and TRBJ1-1; D is unresolved. The CDR3 spans 14 residues. Germline V gene sequence: CDR1 SGHDT, CDR2 YYEEEE. V lost 0 bases to trimming and J lost 5 bases, with 11 bases between them. CDR3 coding DNA: TGTGCCAGCAGCTTGGTCCCTACGGGGACTGAAGCTTTCTTT. It encodes CASSLVPTGTEAFF.

This clone was observed once. This chain's CDR3 is CASSFSGSFNEQFF. In DNA form, the CDR3 reads TGTGCCAGCAGTTTTAGCGGGAGTTTTAATGAGCAGTTCTTC. V and J are TRBV7-8 and TRBJ2-1; 9 nucleotides match TRBD2. Looked up from germline, CDR1 is SGHVS and CDR2 is FQNEAQ. The CDR3 runs 14 residues. Losses at the gene ends were 6 bases for V and 7 bases for J; bases not matched to a gene: 7.

The rearrangement uses TRBV9 and TRBJ1-2; perhaps TRBD1 as D (5 bases). The CDR3 length is 15 residues. V lost 2 bases and J lost 8, with 19 bases in between. Germline lookup yields CDR1 SGDLS and CDR2 YYNGEE. This CDR3 reads CASSVSQAAHTGYTF. The CDR3 bases are TGTGCCAGCAGCGTCTCACAGGCGGCGCATACCGGCTACACCTTC.

The CDR3 sequence is CASSSNGRGKETQYF. CDR3 bases: TGTGCCAGCAGCTCAAACGGTCGGGGGAAAGAGACCCAGTACTTC. This rearrangement joins TRBV7-9 to TRBJ2-5; D may be TRBD2 (6 bases). V lost 4 bases and J lost 3, with 15 bases in between. Germline V CDR1 and CDR2: SEHNR, FQNEAQ (reference sequence). The CDR3 consists of 15 residues. The full variable domain, with the rest looked up from reference TRBV7-9 and TRBJ2-5, is DTGVSQNPRHKITKRGQNVTFRCDPISEHNRLYWYRQTLGQGPEFLTYFQNEAQLEKSRLLSDRFSAERPKGSFSTLEIQRTEQGDSAMYLCASSSNGRGKETQYFGPGTRLLVL.